These T cell receptor beta chains were read from a single sample in a study of PD-L1 blockade in urothelial cancer. Profiling relied on immunoSEQ multiplex PCR, and the TCRdb table lists in-frame clones only, not all of them. The sample consists of approximately 46,000 clones, 70% to 90% of them appearing once. Sample: PBMCs, taken around atezolizumab (anti-PD-L1) treatment. These receptors all come from a man in his 60s with urothelial cancer. Each CDR3 is given with its conserved first and last residue. A D gene is named only where the DNA matches it firmly. Size is omitted from some rows. Given values are once, few, many or a class for expanded clones.

V	D	J	size	DNA	CDR3
TRBV11-2	-	TRBJ1-2	-	TGTGCCAGCAGACACATCCGGGGTTTTAACTATGGCTACACCTTC	CASRHIRGFNYGYTF
TRBV30	TRBD1	TRBJ2-7	-	TGTGCCTGGAGCCTCGACAGGGGGCGGGCCTACGAGCAGTACTTC	CAWSLDRGRAYEQYF
TRBV2	TRBD1	TRBJ1-1	-	TGTGCCAGCATTAGGACAGGGGGCGCTGAGGGAGCTTTCTTT	CASIRTGGAEGAFF
TRBV7-8	-	TRBJ1-5	-	TGTGCCAGCAGCTTAGCAAGACACCTTAGCAATCAGCCCCAGCATTTT	CASSLARHLSNQPQHF
TRBV30	-	TRBJ2-1	-	TGTGCCTGGAGTGACCCTTTGCGGGGGCCGGACAATGAGCAGTTCTTC	CAWSDPLRGPDNEQFF
TRBV5-1	TRBD2	TRBJ2-3	-	TGCGCCAGCAGCTTGCTAGCTAGCGGGGGGGAATGGGGCACAGATACGCAGTATTTT	CASSLLASGGEWGTDTQYF
TRBV27	-	TRBJ2-2	-	TGTGCCAGCAGGCAGGGGTCCGTGGTTCCCGGGGAGCTGTTTTTT	CASRQGSVVPGELFF
TRBV30	TRBD1	TRBJ2-2	-	TGTGCCTGGACGAGGGGGCCCGGGGAGCTGTTTTTT	CAWTRGPGELFF
TRBV5-6	-	TRBJ1-2	-	TGTGCCAGCAGCTTGAGGGGTTCATATGGCTACACCTTC	CASSLRGSYGYTF
TRBV30	-	TRBJ1-1	-	TGTGCCTGGCGACAGGATAACACTGAAGCTTTCTTT	CAWRQDNTEAFF
TRBV7-2	-	TRBJ2-7	few	TGTGCCAGCAGCTTAGGGCCGTTAGGGAGCGAGCAGTACTTC	CASSLGPLGSEQYF
TRBV11-3	-	TRBJ2-3	-	TGTGCCAGCAGCCGGACATTTAGCACAGATACGCAGTATTTT	CASSRTFSTDTQYF
TRBV7-6	-	TRBJ2-3	-	TGTGCCAGCAGCTTACACAGGGCTAGCACAGATACGCAGTATTTT	CASSLHRASTDTQYF
TRBV5-1	TRBD2	TRBJ2-7	once	TGCGCCAGCAGCTTAGCGGGGGCCATAGATGAGCAGTACTTC	CASSLAGAIDEQYF
TRBV6-1	TRBD2	TRBJ2-3	-	TGTGCCAGCAGGGGACTAAACACAGATACGCAGTATTTT	CASRGLNTDTQYF
TRBV9	-	TRBJ1-4	-	TGTGCCAGCAGCGTAGGGGGAGAGGACAGTAATGAAAAACTGTTTTTT	CASSVGGEDSNEKLFF
TRBV7-2	-	TRBJ2-3	-	TGTGCCAGCAGCCGACTAAGAGATACGCAGTATTTT	CASSRLRDTQYF
TRBV19	TRBD1	TRBJ2-2	-	TGTGCCAGTAGTACAAGGACAGGGCGCACCGGGGAGCTGTTTTTT	CASSTRTGRTGELFF
TRBV7-2	-	TRBJ1-5	-	TGTGCCAGCAGCCGGGAGGCCAGAAGCAATCAGCCCCAGCATTTT	CASSREARSNQPQHF
TRBV6-1	-	TRBJ1-2	-	TGTGCCAGCCAGGGTAACTATGGCTACACCTTC	CASQGNYGYTF
TRBV30	TRBD1	TRBJ1-6	-	TGTGCCTTGACCGGGACAGGGCAGTCCTATAATTCACCCCTCCACTTT	CALTGTGQSYNSPLHF
TRBV19	-	TRBJ2-6	-	TGTGCCAGTAGTGGCGGCTCTGGGGCCAACGTCCTGACTTTC	CASSGGSGANVLTF
TRBV7-8	TRBD1	TRBJ1-1	-	TGTGCCAGCAGCGCCCTGACAGGGGCTTTCGCTGAAGCTTTCTTT	CASSALTGAFAEAFF
TRBV6-5	TRBD1	TRBJ1-2	once	TGTGCCAGCAGTTTAGGTCAGGGGGCGTTTAACTATGGCTACACCTTC	CASSLGQGAFNYGYTF
TRBV5-4	TRBD1	TRBJ2-6	once	TGTGCCAGCAGGGGACAGCCAAGCTCTGGGGCCAACGTCCTGACTTTC	CASRGQPSSGANVLTF
TRBV28	TRBD1	TRBJ1-2	-	TGTGCCAGCAGTTGGGACAGGGGATCACGCAGTGGCTACACCTTC	CASSWDRGSRSGYTF
TRBV6-5	-	TRBJ1-5	-	TGTGCCAGCAGTCGGGCGGGAGGGGTTTATCAGCCCCAGCATTTT	CASSRAGGVYQPQHF
TRBV5-5	-	TRBJ2-7	-	TGTGCCAGCAGCGCCGGCCCCGCGGTATACGAGCAGTACTTC	CASSAGPAVYEQYF
TRBV5-4	-	TRBJ1-2	-	TGTGCCAGCAGCTTGGGGGGAGGACCTAACTATGGCTACACCTTC	CASSLGGGPNYGYTF
TRBV28	TRBD1	TRBJ1-1	-	TGTGCCAGCAGTTTACAAACAGGGGGTGAAGCTTTCTTT	CASSLQTGGEAFF
TRBV6-1	TRBD1	TRBJ1-5	-	TGTGCCAGCACTCTGACAGGGAATAGCAATCAGCCCCAGCATTTT	CASTLTGNSNQPQHF
TRBV29-1	-	TRBJ1-1	-	TGCAGCGTGGCTCTGACAGCTAACACTGAAGCTTTCTTT	CSVALTANTEAFF
TRBV30	TRBD1	TRBJ1-3	-	TGTGCCTGGAGTGCAACCGATATACAGGGGGCCCCTGGAAACACCATATATTTT	CAWSATDIQGAPGNTIYF
TRBV2	-	TRBJ1-2	-	TGTGCCAGCAGTCCCATGGTCCCCAGGGGCTCTGGCTACACCTTC	CASSPMVPRGSGYTF
TRBV7-2	-	TRBJ2-2	-	TGTGCCAGCAGCTCAAATCCCTACGGGGGGAACACCGGGGAGCTGTTTTTT	CASSSNPYGGNTGELFF
TRBV5-6	TRBD2	TRBJ2-5	once	TGTGCCAGCAGCTTGACGGGGGGGCAAGAGACCCAGTACTTC	CASSLTGGQETQYF
TRBV4-1	TRBD1	TRBJ2-7	few	TGCGCCAGCAGCCCGACGGGACAGGGACGGTACGAGCAGTACTTC	CASSPTGQGRYEQYF
TRBV7-6	-	TRBJ2-2	-	TGTGCCAGCAGCTTATTGGGGCAGCCGGGCGGGGAGCTGTTTTTT	CASSLLGQPGGELFF
TRBV9	-	TRBJ1-2	few	TGTGCCAGCAGCGCGTACAGGGATAACTATGGCTACACCTTC	CASSAYRDNYGYTF
TRBV4-3	TRBD2	TRBJ2-3	once	TGCGCCAGCAGCCCCGGGGGGGCTAGCACAGATACGCAGTATTTT	CASSPGGASTDTQYF
TRBV6-5	-	TRBJ2-7	-	TGTGCCAGCAGCCCTGCGCGGGGTGTCGACGAGCAGTACTTC	CASSPARGVDEQYF
TRBV30	TRBD1	TRBJ2-7	-	TGTGCCTGGAGTGGACAGGGGAATCACGAGCAGTACTTC	CAWSGQGNHEQYF
TRBV4-3	-	TRBJ1-2	-	TGCGCCAGCAGCCAGGCAGCTGACCTAGTTCCTGGCTACACCTTC	CASSQAADLVPGYTF
TRBV4-2	-	TRBJ1-6	-	TGTGCCAGCAGCCAAGATCCCGTCGGTACAGGGTATTCACCCCTCCACTTT	CASSQDPVGTGYSPLHF
TRBV5-4	TRBD2	TRBJ2-3	-	TGTGCCAGCAGCGGTCAAGCGGGGGCGGGGCGGCCCTCAGATACGCAGTATTTT	CASSGQAGAGRPSDTQYF
TRBV6-6	-	TRBJ1-2	-	TGTGCCAGCAGTTACCCGAGAGCCGCAGGGGAATATGGCTACACCTTC	CASSYPRAAGEYGYTF
TRBV30	-	TRBJ1-2	-	TGTGCCTGGAGTTTAGTGGCAGCTATACAGAGTGACTACACCTTC	CAWSLVAAIQSDYTF
TRBV5-4	TRBD1	TRBJ1-1	-	TGTGCCAGCAGCTTGTCCAGGGGGCTGTCTGAAGCTTTCTTT	CASSLSRGLSEAFF
TRBV5-1	TRBD1	TRBJ1-6	-	TGCGCCAGCAGCTTACAGGGGCAAAATTCACCCCTCCACTTT	CASSLQGQNSPLHF
TRBV7-9	-	TRBJ1-1	-	TGTGCCAGCAGCTTAGACAGCAACACTGAAGCTTTCTTT	CASSLDSNTEAFF
TRBV4-1	TRBD1	TRBJ1-2	-	TGCGCCAGCAGCCAAGAAGGGACAGGGTGGGGCTACACCTTC	CASSQEGTGWGYTF
TRBV11-2	-	TRBJ2-3	once	TGTGCCAGCAGCTTAGATAGGGGTGGTCTCACAGATACGCAGTATTTT	CASSLDRGGLTDTQYF
TRBV28	TRBD1	TRBJ1-4	-	TGTGCCAGCAGACCAGGGGGCGCGGGTGAAAAACTGTTTTTT	CASRPGGAGEKLFF
TRBV6-1	TRBD2	TRBJ2-7	once	TGTGCCAGCGAAAGCGGGGAAACCTACGAGCAGTACTTC	CASESGETYEQYF
TRBV9	-	TRBJ2-2	-	TGTGCCAGCAGCGCGACAAACACCGGGGAGCTGTTTTTT	CASSATNTGELFF
TRBV28	-	TRBJ2-5	-	TGTGCCAGCAGTAGGTTTGGGGGAGGCCAAGAGACCCAGTACTTC	CASSRFGGGQETQYF